A selection of T cell receptor beta chains follows, all from one sample in a study of T cell responses to AZD1222 COVID-19 vaccine. Libraries were prepared by immunoSEQ multiplex PCR; TCRdb keeps only in-frame clonotypes and omits some of them. The table has 100,000 to 120,000 clones, 70% to 90% seen once. The source material was peripheral blood, sampled on day 0 of AZD1222 vaccination. These receptors all come from an adult in good health. Both conserved end residues are part of each CDR3. The D gene is left open where the match is weak. Rows give clone size only sometimes, using once, few, many, or a class for an expanded clone.

J: TRBJ2-5; size: NA; V: TRBV29-1; D: TRBD2; CDR3: CSVAPGGIQETQYF; DNA: TGCAGCGTGGCCCCGGGGGGAATCCAAGAGACCCAGTACTTC
J: TRBJ2-3; size: NA; V: TRBV7-3; D: NA; CDR3: CASSSGAASTDTQYF; DNA: TGTGCCAGCAGTTCGGGGGCCGCTAGCACAGATACGCAGTATTTT
J: TRBJ2-7; size: few; V: TRBV5-1; D: NA; CDR3: CASSTRQSTGSEQYF; DNA: TGCGCCAGCAGCACAAGACAATCAACAGGAAGCGAGCAGTACTTC
J: TRBJ2-2; size: NA; V: TRBV7-2; D: TRBD2; CDR3: CASSARLAAGELFF; DNA: TGTGCCAGCAGCGCCCGACTAGCGGCCGGGGAGCTGTTTTTT
J: TRBJ1-2; size: NA; V: TRBV6-2/TRBV6-3; D: NA; CDR3: CASSYGQSYGYTF; DNA: TGTGCCAGCAGTTACGGGCAGAGCTATGGCTACACCTTC
J: TRBJ1-5; size: NA; V: TRBV12-3/TRBV12-4; D: TRBD1; CDR3: CASTLDRGQPQHF; DNA: TGTGCCAGCACCTTAGACAGGGGACAGCCCCAGCATTTT
J: TRBJ2-7; size: NA; V: TRBV2; D: TRBD1; CDR3: CATSDRGAHEQYF; DNA: TGTGCCACCTCGGACAGGGGCGCGCACGAGCAGTACTTC
J: TRBJ2-1; size: NA; V: TRBV7-2; D: TRBD2; CDR3: CASSLLPSGRINEQFF; DNA: TGTGCCAGCAGCTTATTACCTAGCGGGAGGATCAATGAGCAGTTCTTC
J: TRBJ1-2; size: NA; V: TRBV10-3; D: NA; CDR3: CAISESGGAGYGYTF; DNA: TGTGCCATCAGTGAGTCAGGAGGGGCCGGCTATGGCTACACCTTC
J: TRBJ1-2; size: NA; V: TRBV28; D: NA; CDR3: CASSPPGAWGYTF; DNA: TGTGCCAGCAGCCCCCCCGGGGCCTGGGGCTACACCTTC
J: TRBJ1-2; size: once; V: TRBV5-1; D: NA; CDR3: CASSETTNYGYTF; DNA: TGCGCCAGCAGCGAGACAACTAACTATGGCTACACCTTC
J: TRBJ1-4; size: NA; V: TRBV6-5; D: NA; CDR3: CASTVGGPEKKLFF; DNA: TGTGCCAGCACCGTGGGGGGGCCGGAGAAAAAACTGTTTTTT
J: TRBJ1-6; size: NA; V: TRBV19; D: TRBD1; CDR3: CASRLTGGENSPLHF; DNA: TGTGCCAGTAGGTTGACAGGGGGCGAAAATTCACCCCTCCACTTT
J: TRBJ1-1; size: NA; V: TRBV9; D: NA; CDR3: CASSVDGGNVNTEAFF; DNA: TGTGCCAGCAGCGTAGATGGGGGGAACGTGAACACTGAAGCTTTCTTT
J: TRBJ2-1; size: NA; V: TRBV5-4; D: NA; CDR3: CASSSGPPGQGEQFF; DNA: TGTGCCAGCAGCTCCGGGCCCCCGGGGCAGGGTGAGCAGTTCTTC
J: TRBJ1-2; size: NA; V: TRBV24-1; D: TRBD1; CDR3: CATSDPGTGNPNYGYTF; DNA: TGTGCCACCAGTGACCCCGGGACAGGGAATCCTAACTATGGCTACACCTTC
J: TRBJ2-2; size: NA; V: TRBV24-1; D: TRBD2; CDR3: CATSGTTTGELFF; DNA: TGTGCCACTAGCGGGACAACCACCGGGGAGCTGTTTTTT
J: TRBJ1-1; size: NA; V: TRBV6-1; D: NA; CDR3: CASSETHRAVAFF; DNA: TGTGCCAGCAGTGAGACCCACAGGGCGGTAGCTTTCTTT
J: TRBJ2-3; size: NA; V: TRBV24-1; D: NA; CDR3: CATSDWKDTQYF; DNA: TGTGCCACCAGTGATTGGAAAGATACGCAGTATTTT
J: TRBJ2-3; size: NA; V: TRBV12-3/TRBV12-4; D: NA; CDR3: CASSLGGDTQYF; DNA: TGTGCCAGCAGTTTAGGAGGCGATACGCAGTATTTT
J: TRBJ2-7; size: NA; V: TRBV18; D: TRBD1; CDR3: CASSPGQGYDEQYF; DNA: TGTGCCAGCTCACCTGGACAGGGGTACGACGAGCAGTACTTC
J: TRBJ2-6; size: few; V: TRBV12-3/TRBV12-4; D: NA; CDR3: CASRVLGANVLTF; DNA: TGTGCCAGCAGGGTATTGGGGGCCAACGTCCTGACTTTC
J: TRBJ1-4; size: NA; V: TRBV2; D: NA; CDR3: CASRNFEKLFF; DNA: TGTGCCAGCAGAAACTTTGAAAAACTGTTTTTT
J: TRBJ2-1; size: once; V: TRBV24-1; D: NA; CDR3: CATSGHEDTSHEGQFF; DNA: TGTGCCACCAGTGGCCACGAGGACACATCCCACGAGGGGCAGTTCTTC
J: TRBJ1-6; size: NA; V: TRBV7-2; D: NA; CDR3: CASSLDRVGSYNSPLHF; DNA: TGTGCCAGCAGCTTAGACAGGGTCGGCTCCTATAATTCACCCCTCCACTTT
J: TRBJ2-2; size: NA; V: TRBV9; D: TRBD1; CDR3: CASSVVPGTGGSGELFF; DNA: TGTGCCAGCAGCGTAGTACCGGGGACAGGGGGCAGCGGGGAGCTGTTTTTT
J: TRBJ2-7; size: once; V: TRBV27; D: NA; CDR3: CASSPSGSYEQYF; DNA: TGTGCCAGCAGTCCCTCCGGGTCCTACGAGCAGTACTTC
J: TRBJ1-4; size: NA; V: TRBV11-3; D: TRBD1; CDR3: CASSWRTGEDEKLFF; DNA: TGTGCCAGCAGCTGGAGGACAGGGGAGGACGAAAAACTGTTTTTT
J: TRBJ1-3; size: NA; V: TRBV5-4; D: TRBD1; CDR3: CASSFADRVQGNTIYF; DNA: TGTGCCAGCAGCTTTGCGGACAGGGTTCAAGGAAACACCATATATTTT